Listed below are T cell receptor beta chains from one sample, sequenced in a study of shared clonotypes between healthy human individuals. TCRdb's copy holds only in-frame clones and misses some; the assay was immunoSEQ multiplex PCR. The table includes some 1,900,000 clones, roughly 95% detected once. Sequencing input: naive CD8+ T cells sorted from blood. The receptors originated from a man aged 18 to 30 in good health. The CDR3 runs from the conserved cysteine through the conserved F or W. Fields, in order: D gene, J gene, clone size, V gene, CDR3 length, CDR3 protein, CDR3 DNA. The D gene is left open where the match is weak. Clone size is stated in some rows and not others, as once, few, many or a class when expanded.

D: TRBD2
J: TRBJ2-2
size: NA
V: TRBV4-3
length: 17
CDR3: CASSPKTSGRNTGELFF
DNA: TGCGCCAGCAGCCCGAAGACTAGCGGGAGGAACACCGGGGAGCTGTTTTTT

D: TRBD1
J: TRBJ2-7
size: NA
V: TRBV10-3
length: 14
CDR3: CAIRGQGASYEQYF
DNA: TGTGCCATCAGAGGACAGGGAGCGAGCTACGAGCAGTACTTC

D: NA
J: TRBJ2-7
size: once
V: TRBV30
length: 14
CDR3: CACTGHVDYYEQYF
DNA: TGTGCCTGCACGGGACACGTGGATTACTACGAGCAGTACTTC

D: NA
J: TRBJ2-1
size: NA
V: TRBV10-1
length: 13
CDR3: CASSTLIGNEQFF
DNA: TGCGCCAGCAGCACCCTAATTGGGAATGAGCAGTTCTTC

D: NA
J: TRBJ1-2
size: NA
V: TRBV5-1
length: 13
CDR3: CASSTQAAYGYTF
DNA: TGCGCCAGCAGCACGCAAGCCGCCTATGGCTACACCTTC

D: TRBD2
J: TRBJ2-5
size: NA
V: TRBV7-2
length: 19
CDR3: CASSLDVTSGVHYGETQYF
DNA: TGTGCCAGCAGCTTAGACGTGACTAGCGGGGTACATTACGGGGAGACCCAGTACTTC

D: TRBD2
J: TRBJ2-5
size: NA
V: TRBV6-5
length: 16
CDR3: CASSYSGLAGEETQYF
DNA: TGTGCCAGCAGTTACTCGGGACTAGCGGGAGAAGAGACCCAGTACTTC

D: NA
J: TRBJ2-6
size: NA
V: TRBV27
length: 14
CDR3: CASKIYSGANVLTF
DNA: TGTGCCAGCAAGATCTACTCTGGGGCCAACGTCCTGACTTTC

D: TRBD1
J: TRBJ1-5
size: NA
V: TRBV27
length: 13
CDR3: CASSSDRDQPQHF
DNA: TGTGCCAGCAGTTCAGACAGGGATCAGCCCCAGCATTTT

D: NA
J: TRBJ1-1
size: NA
V: TRBV5-6
length: 13
CDR3: CASSLTGGTEAFF
DNA: TGTGCCAGCAGCTTGACGGGAGGCACTGAAGCTTTCTTT

D: TRBD1
J: TRBJ1-2
size: few
V: TRBV4-3
length: 15
CDR3: CASSQWGTGDYGYTF
DNA: TGCGCCAGCAGCCAATGGGGTACAGGGGACTATGGCTACACCTTC

D: NA
J: TRBJ2-3
size: NA
V: TRBV6-5
length: 14
CDR3: CASSYSQGRDTQYF
DNA: TGTGCCAGCAGTTACTCCCAGGGGCGAGATACGCAGTATTTT

D: NA
J: TRBJ1-4
size: NA
V: TRBV7-9
length: 13
CDR3: CASSLGVEEKLFF
DNA: TGTGCCAGCAGCTTAGGGGTGGAGGAAAAACTGTTTTTT

D: NA
J: TRBJ1-2
size: NA
V: TRBV5-4
length: 16
CDR3: CASSFGREVPLYGYTF
DNA: TGTGCCAGCAGCTTCGGGAGGGAGGTCCCTCTTTATGGCTACACCTTC

D: NA
J: TRBJ2-7
size: NA
V: TRBV10-2
length: 15
CDR3: CASSDPGGQSYEQYF
DNA: TGCGCCAGCAGTGACCCGGGGGGACAGTCCTACGAGCAGTACTTC

D: TRBD1
J: TRBJ1-2
size: NA
V: TRBV5-4
length: 14
CDR3: CASSPGGSNYGYTF
DNA: TGTGCCAGCAGTCCAGGGGGCAGTAACTATGGCTACACCTTC

D: NA
J: TRBJ2-1
size: NA
V: TRBV19
length: 13
CDR3: CASSIYYNNEQFF
DNA: TGTGCCAGTAGTATTTACTATAACAATGAGCAGTTCTTC

D: NA
J: TRBJ1-1
size: NA
V: TRBV13
length: 15
CDR3: CASSLIGQENTEAFF
DNA: TGTGCCAGCAGCTTAATTGGGCAGGAGAACACTGAAGCTTTCTTT

D: NA
J: TRBJ1-2
size: NA
V: TRBV19
length: 14
CDR3: CASRPSDAYYGYTF
DNA: TGTGCCAGCCGACCCTCGGACGCGTACTATGGCTACACCTTC

D: TRBD1
J: TRBJ1-1
size: NA
V: TRBV5-6
length: 17
CDR3: CASSGYHTGGKETEAFF
DNA: TGTGCCAGCAGCGGTTACCATACAGGGGGAAAGGAGACTGAAGCTTTCTTT

D: TRBD2
J: TRBJ2-7
size: NA
V: TRBV4-1
length: 15
CDR3: CASSPRLATSHEQYF
DNA: TGCGCCAGCAGCCCACGACTAGCAACGAGTCACGAGCAGTACTTC

D: NA
J: TRBJ2-3
size: NA
V: TRBV2
length: 14
CDR3: CASSETGFTDTQYF
DNA: TGTGCCAGCAGTGAAACAGGGTTCACAGATACGCAGTATTTT

D: TRBD1
J: TRBJ1-6
size: NA
V: TRBV4-1
length: 17
CDR3: CASSQGVQGNLASPLHF
DNA: TGCGCCAGCAGCCAAGGGGTACAGGGGAATTTGGCTTCACCCCTCCACTTT

D: NA
J: TRBJ2-1
size: NA
V: TRBV7-9
length: 12
CDR3: CASSGTTNEQFF
DNA: TGTGCCAGCAGCGGGACAACCAATGAGCAGTTCTTC

D: NA
J: TRBJ2-7
size: NA
V: TRBV9
length: 16
CDR3: CASSPTGSGGSYEQYF
DNA: TGTGCCAGCAGCCCGACAGGGAGCGGAGGGAGCTACGAGCAGTACTTC

D: NA
J: TRBJ1-5
size: NA
V: TRBV7-9
length: 17
CDR3: CASSLAGPGGLNQPQHF
DNA: TGTGCCAGCAGCTTAGCGGGGCCTGGGGGACTCAATCAGCCCCAGCATTTT

D: NA
J: TRBJ2-5
size: NA
V: TRBV10-1
length: 13
CDR3: CAAYLGLKETQYF
DNA: TGCGCCGCATACCTTGGACTTAAAGAGACCCAGTACTTC

D: NA
J: TRBJ1-3
size: NA
V: TRBV28
length: 16
CDR3: CASSLGREGIGNTIYF
DNA: TGTGCCAGCAGTTTGGGGCGGGAAGGAATCGGAAACACCATATATTTT

D: TRBD1
J: TRBJ1-4
size: NA
V: TRBV7-9
length: 14
CDR3: CASSPDRANEKLFF
DNA: TGTGCCAGCAGTCCCGACAGGGCTAATGAAAAACTGTTTTTT

D: NA
J: TRBJ1-1
size: NA
V: TRBV2
length: 13
CDR3: CASIGRESTEAFF
DNA: TGTGCCAGCATCGGCAGGGAGAGCACTGAAGCTTTCTTT

D: TRBD2
J: TRBJ2-3
size: NA
V: TRBV5-1
length: 15
CDR3: CASSLTSGRTDTQYF
DNA: TGCGCCAGCAGCTTGACTAGCGGGAGAACGGATACGCAGTATTTT

D: NA
J: TRBJ2-7
size: NA
V: TRBV6-4
length: 14
CDR3: CASSDSGVSYEQYF
DNA: TGTGCCAGCAGTGACTCTGGGGTCTCCTACGAGCAGTACTTC

D: TRBD2
J: TRBJ2-2
size: once
V: TRBV27
length: 16
CDR3: CASSLSGGANTGELFF
DNA: TGTGCCAGCAGTTTATCGGGGGGGGCGAACACCGGGGAGCTGTTTTTT

D: TRBD1
J: TRBJ2-7
size: NA
V: TRBV19
length: 15
CDR3: CASSIVMGQGAEQYF
DNA: TGTGCCAGTAGTATAGTTATGGGACAGGGGGCCGAGCAGTACTTC

D: TRBD1
J: TRBJ2-3
size: NA
V: TRBV5-8
length: 16
CDR3: CASSSRGTGISDTQYF
DNA: TGTGCCAGCAGCTCGAGGGGGACAGGGATTTCCGATACGCAGTATTTT

D: NA
J: TRBJ1-3
size: NA
V: TRBV4-1
length: 15
CDR3: CASSQDGVFGNTIYF
DNA: TGCGCCAGCAGCCAAGATGGGGTATTTGGAAACACCATATATTTT

D: NA
J: TRBJ2-5
size: once
V: TRBV11-2
length: 11
CDR3: CASSQSETQYF
DNA: TGTGCCAGCAGCCAGTCAGAGACCCAGTACTTC

D: NA
J: TRBJ1-2
size: once
V: TRBV28
length: 14
CDR3: CASSLQGIDYGYTF
DNA: TGTGCCAGCAGTTTACAGGGTATCGACTATGGCTACACCTTC

D: TRBD1
J: TRBJ2-2
size: once
V: TRBV5-4
length: 18
CDR3: CASSPGPTGSVTTGELFF
DNA: TGTGCCAGCAGCCCCGGGCCGACAGGGTCGGTAACCACCGGGGAGCTGTTTTTT

D: NA
J: TRBJ1-2
size: once
V: TRBV6-1
length: 15
CDR3: CASSETDSSTYGYTF
DNA: TGTGCCAGCAGTGAGACGGACAGCTCCACCTATGGCTACACCTTC

D: NA
J: TRBJ1-4
size: NA
V: TRBV4-3
length: 16
CDR3: CASSQDRGVSNEKLFF
DNA: TGCGCCAGCAGCCAAGATCGGGGGGTGTCTAATGAAAAACTGTTTTTT

D: NA
J: TRBJ2-7
size: NA
V: TRBV28
length: 16
CDR3: CASSPEGGLHGYEQYF
DNA: TGTGCCAGCAGTCCAGAGGGCGGACTCCACGGCTACGAGCAGTACTTC

D: NA
J: TRBJ2-2
size: NA
V: TRBV9
length: 15
CDR3: CASSVVSGGTGELFF
DNA: TGTGCCAGCAGCGTAGTTAGCGGTGGCACCGGGGAGCTGTTTTTT

D: NA
J: TRBJ2-3
size: NA
V: TRBV7-9
length: 13
CDR3: CASSSNLGDTQYF
DNA: TGTGCCAGCAGCTCCAACCTTGGGGATACGCAGTATTTT

D: NA
J: TRBJ1-6
size: NA
V: TRBV19
length: 14
CDR3: CASSITRVPAPLHF
DNA: TGTGCCAGTAGTATAACCCGGGTCCCGGCACCCCTCCACTTT

D: NA
J: TRBJ1-4
size: NA
V: TRBV19
length: 15
CDR3: CASSMAGWANEKLFF
DNA: TGTGCCAGTAGTATGGCAGGCTGGGCTAATGAAAAACTGTTTTTT

D: NA
J: TRBJ1-5
size: NA
V: TRBV2
length: 15
CDR3: CASSGPGVINQPQHF
DNA: TGTGCCAGCAGTGGCCCGGGGGTAATCAATCAGCCCCAGCATTTT

D: NA
J: TRBJ1-1
size: NA
V: TRBV5-8
length: 14
CDR3: CASSLMWGNTEAFF
DNA: TGTGCCAGCAGCCTAATGTGGGGGAACACTGAAGCTTTCTTT

D: NA
J: TRBJ2-2
size: NA
V: TRBV9
length: 16
CDR3: CASSVASGTHTGELFF
DNA: TGTGCCAGCAGCGTAGCAAGCGGGACACACACCGGGGAGCTGTTTTTT

D: TRBD1
J: TRBJ1-2
size: NA
V: TRBV6-5
length: 14
CDR3: CASRSDRAFYGYTF
DNA: TGTGCCAGCAGATCGGACAGGGCATTCTATGGCTACACCTTC

D: NA
J: TRBJ2-1
size: NA
V: TRBV5-4
length: 13
CDR3: CASSYDTYNEQFF
DNA: TGTGCCAGCAGTTATGACACCTACAATGAGCAGTTCTTC

D: NA
J: TRBJ2-3
size: once
V: TRBV7-9
length: 13
CDR3: CASSQGVPDTQYF
DNA: TGTGCCAGCAGCCAGGGAGTCCCAGATACGCAGTATTTT

D: TRBD2
J: TRBJ2-5
size: NA
V: TRBV7-3
length: 17
CDR3: CASSPGTTLTRVETQYF
DNA: TGTGCCAGCAGCCCCGGGACTACTCTCACCAGGGTCGAGACCCAGTACTTC

D: NA
J: TRBJ2-7
size: NA
V: TRBV10-3
length: 14
CDR3: CAISDAGSAYEQYF
DNA: TGTGCCATCAGTGACGCGGGATCGGCCTACGAGCAGTACTTC

D: TRBD2
J: TRBJ2-5
size: NA
V: TRBV7-6
length: 15
CDR3: CASSLDAREGETQYF
DNA: TGTGCCAGCAGCTTAGACGCGCGGGAGGGGGAGACCCAGTACTTC

D: NA
J: TRBJ2-7
size: once
V: TRBV9
length: 15
CDR3: CASSVGDNMIYEQYF
DNA: TGTGCCAGCAGCGTAGGGGACAACATGATATACGAGCAGTACTTC

D: TRBD1
J: TRBJ2-3
size: NA
V: TRBV28
length: 15
CDR3: CASDLENSGTGGPYF
DNA: TGTGCCAGCGACTTAGAAAACTCCGGGACAGGGGGCCCCTATTTT

D: NA
J: TRBJ2-3
size: NA
V: TRBV4-2
length: 16
CDR3: CASSPRRGGPTDTQYF
DNA: TGTGCCAGCAGCCCCCGGAGGGGGGGCCCCACAGATACGCAGTATTTT

D: NA
J: TRBJ2-2
size: NA
V: TRBV11-3
length: 15
CDR3: CASSAWTENTGELFF
DNA: TGTGCCAGCAGCGCCTGGACAGAGAACACCGGGGAGCTGTTTTTT